Listed here are 21 T cell receptor beta chains from one sample, sequenced in a study of post-analysis software for immune sequencing data. Findings and limits, study-wide: Comparison of patients with controls showed about 5 TRBV segments more frequent in patients, TRBV5-6, TRBV5-1 and TRBV20-1 among them.

Their specific antigens are unknown. Every TCR beta cDNA library bore unique molecular identifiers. TCRdb recomputed calls from the PCR reads with MiXCR, one row per CDR3 protein. The sample yields about 760,000 distinct CDR3 sequences, 30% seen once. Sequencing was performed on blood. The receptor source for this set is a girl aged 10 to 17 with multiple sclerosis.

The V call is TRBV3-1, the J call TRBJ2-1; 7 positions agree with TRBD1. Per germline, CDR1 LGHDT and CDR2 YNNKEL (reference sequence). The CDR3 is 14 residues long. The ends lost 0 bases at V and 12 bases at J; junction bases unmatched: 8. The CDR3 is CASSQDQTGRGQFF. DNA for the CDR3: TGTGCCAGCAGCCAAGATCAGACAGGGCGCGGGCAGTTCTTC.

The chain employs TRBV5-1 and TRBJ2-1, with D unclear. The V gene's germline CDR1 is SGHRS and CDR2 YFSETQ. Deletions cut 2 bases from V and 2 bases from J, with 11 bases between. CDR3 length equals 15 residues. CDR3 DNA sequence: TGCGCCAGCAGCTTTCCGACCCGCCCCTACAATGAGCAGTTCTTC. This codes for CASSFPTRPYNEQFF.

Concerning this clonotype: At one end, the junction sequence differs from germline, possibly due to a read error. V gene TRBV7-8 combines with J gene TRBJ2-7; TRBD2 might be the D (7 bases). Per germline, CDR1 SGHVS and CDR2 FQNEAQ. The CDR3 loop spans 17 amino acids. CDR3 loop: CASSPQVGGGPYNERYF. The DNA of the CDR3 is TGTGCCAGCAGCCCCCAAGTAGGGGGGGGGCCGTACAACGAGCGGTACTTC.

This clonotype was detected a few times. The chain has TRBV6-5 and TRBJ1-2; D ambiguous. Germline V gene data show CDR1 as MNHEY and CDR2 as SVGAGI. Between the trimmed V and J ends, which lost 4 bases and 7 bases, there was a span of 10 bases. This CDR3 has 12 residues. CDR3 sequence reads: CASSSSPAGYTF. For the CDR3, the DNA is TGTGCCAGCAGTTCCTCCCCGGCTGGCTACACCTTC.

The chain uses TRBV10-3 and TRBJ2-5; TRBD1 is a possible D gene (6 bases). Judging by the DNA end, TRBJ2-7 fits better; the J call may be wrong. Germline values: CDR1 ENHRY, CDR2 SYGVKD. CDR3 length: 13 residues. The CDR3 loop is CAISEDRSHEQYF. CDR3 nucleotide sequence: TGTGCCATCAGTGAGGACAGGAGCCACGAGCAGTACTTC.

V gene TRBV6-2 or TRBV6-3 combines with J gene TRBJ2-1; D gene unclear. The CDR3 loop spans 12 amino acids. Germline V gene sequence: CDR1 MNHEY, CDR2 SVGEGT. V was pared by 4 bases and J by 12 bases, with 13 bases between. The CDR3 reads CASSSINPRQFF. CDR3 bases: TGTGCCAGCAGTTCAATAAACCCAAGGCAGTTCTTC.

The chain is built from TRBV20-1 and TRBJ1-5, with D possibly being TRBD1 (6 bases). The CDR3 is 14 residues long. Germline values: CDR1 DFQATT, CDR2 SNEGSKA (reference sequence). Trimming stripped 6 bases from V and 3 bases from J, with 15 bases between. DNA for the CDR3: TGCAGTGCCCCGGACAGTACCTACAATCAGCCCCAGCATTTT. This gives the protein CSAPDSTYNQPQHF.

This clonotype has more than one count but fewer than ten. This chain joins TRBV5-1 and TRBJ1-2, with D unclear. The CDR3 is 14 amino acids. V gave up 0 bases and J gave up 4 bases, with 10 bases separating them. Germline V CDR1 and CDR2: SGHRS, YFSETQ. Written as DNA, the CDR3 is TGCGCCAGCAGCTTGGTCGGGGAGAGCTATGGCTACACCTTC. This gives the protein CASSLVGESYGYTF. The variable domain in full, completed from reference TRBV5-1 and TRBJ1-2, reads KAGVTQTPRYLIKTRGQQVTLSCSPISGHRSVSWYQQTPGQGLQFLFEYFSETQRNKGNFPGRFSGRQFSNSRSEMNVSTLELGDSALYLCASSLVGESYGYTFGSGTRLTVV.

This clonotype was seen more than once but under ten times. V is TRBV6-4 and J is TRBJ2-3; unclear D gene. V lost 4 bases and J lost 2, with 10 bases in between. CDR3 length equals 14 residues. Looked up from germline, CDR1 is MRHNA and CDR2 is SNTAGT. This CDR3 reads CASSGNQDTDTQYF. The CDR3, as DNA: TGTGCCAGCAGTGGCAACCAGGACACAGATACGCAGTATTTT.

The rearrangement uses TRBV20-1 and TRBJ2-1; 11 positions match TRBD2. This CDR3 has 17 amino acids. CDR1 DFQATT and CDR2 SNEGSKA come from the germline V gene (reference sequence). V gave up 2 bases and J gave up 0 bases; unmatched junction bases: 6. The CDR3 coding sequence is TGCAGTGCTAGAAGTTCCGGGACTAGCGGCTCCTACAATGAGCAGTTCTTC. Its protein is CSARSSGTSGSYNEQFF.

The V gene is TRBV29-1, the J gene TRBJ2-5; possibly TRBD2 for D (6 bases). Deletions cut 7 bases from V and 4 bases from J, with 13 bases between. The length of the CDR3 is 12 residues. Looked up from germline, CDR1 is SQVTM and CDR2 is ANQGSEA. The CDR3 DNA reads as TGCAGCGAAGCGGGTTTCGGAGAGACCCAGTACTTC. Its translation is CSEAGFGETQYF.

This chain links TRBV15 with TRBJ2-5, with TRBD2 identical over 9 bases. The J call is doubtful: the DNA matches TRBJ2-7 better. Germline-derived CDR1 and CDR2 are LNHNV and YYDKDF (reference sequence). This CDR3 has 15 amino acids. The CDR3 is CATSGVDSGSYEQYF. In DNA form, the CDR3 reads TGTGCCACCAGCGGAGTGGATAGCGGGAGTTACGAGCAGTACTTC.

The J gene is TRBJ1-1, the V gene TRBV28; D not certain. The germline V gene encodes CDR1 MDHEN and CDR2 SYDVKM. Trimming pared 6 bases from V and 5 bases from J, leaving 16 bases between. The CDR3 is 14 residues long. The CDR3, as DNA: TGTGCCAGCAGGATCAGGCACCTGGGGACTGAAGCTTTCTTT. It translates to CASRIRHLGTEAFF. The full variable domain, with the rest looked up from reference TRBV28 and TRBJ1-1, is DVKVTQSSRYLVKRTGEKVFLECVQDMDHENMFWYRQDPGLGLRLIYFSYDVKMKEKGDIPEGYSVSREKKERFSLILESASTNQTSMYLCASRIRHLGTEAFFGQGTRLTVV.

V is TRBV6-6 and J is TRBJ2-4; D is ambiguous. The ends were cut back, 2 bases at V and 0 bases at J, with 5 bases in the middle. The CDR3 has 14 amino acids. The germline gives CDR1 MNHNY, CDR2 SVGAGI (reference sequence). The CDR3 loop is CASSYALAKNIQYF. The DNA of the CDR3 is TGTGCCAGCAGTTACGCCCTAGCCAAAAACATTCAGTACTTC.

The gene calls are TRBV7-2 and TRBJ2-1; 9 nucleotides agree with TRBD1. The germline V gene encodes CDR1 SGHTA and CDR2 FQGNSA. The CDR3 is 15 amino acids. Trimming removed 5 bases from V and 5 bases from J; junction bases left unmatched: 7. The CDR3 spells CASSRVGQGNNEQFF. The CDR3 coding sequence is TGTGCCAGCAGCCGGGTGGGACAGGGTAACAATGAGCAGTTCTTC.

Only a few counts were recorded for this clonotype. The rearrangement links TRBV20-1 to TRBJ2-3, with 8 bases lining up with TRBD2. The CDR3 contains 15 residues. Germline V CDR1 and CDR2: DFQATT, SNEGSKA (reference sequence). V trimming: 2 bases; J trimming: 1 base; junction bases outside the gene matches: 5. The CDR3 sequence: CSARMGLGGTDTQYF. The CDR3 nucleotides are TGCAGTGCTAGAATGGGACTAGGCGGCACAGATACGCAGTATTTT.

This clonotype was seen more than once but under ten times. DNA for the CDR3: TGCGCCAGCAGCCAAGATCCGCCGTTTCATAATGAAAAACTGTTTTTT. Translation: CASSQDPPFHNEKLFF. The V call is TRBV4-1, the J call TRBJ1-4; D unclear. The CDR3 extends over 16 amino acids. Germline V lookup: CDR1 MGHRA, CDR2 YSYEKL. The V and J ends lost 0 bases and 4 bases respectively, with 12 bases between them.

This clonotype was observed a few times. This chain connects TRBV20-1 to TRBJ2-1; D is possibly TRBD1 or TRBD2 (5 bases each). Germline assignment: CDR1 DFQATT and CDR2 SNEGSKA (reference sequence). This CDR3 region has 14 residues. The V end lost 4 bases, the J end lost 7 bases, and 17 bases lay between the germline ends. The CDR3 coding sequence is TGCAGTGCTACCTCGGGGCTGTTGATAAATGAGCAGTTCTTC. Its translation is CSATSGLLINEQFF.

This clonotype was counted between two and nine times. The chain recombines TRBV9 with TRBJ2-1, with a weak D call TRBD1 (6 bases). Between the trimmed V and J ends, which lost 0 bases and 6 bases, there was a span of 13 bases. The CDR3 runs to 15 residues. Germline loops: CDR1 SGDLS, CDR2 YYNGEE. The DNA of the CDR3 is TGTGCCAGCAGCGTAGGAGGGGACAAACGCAATGAGCAGTTCTTC. Its protein product is CASSVGGDKRNEQFF.

The chain uses TRBV9 and TRBJ2-7; D not resolved. The CDR3 is 14 residues long. Trimming removed 0 bases at V and 5 bases at J, with 12 bases between. Looked up from germline, CDR1 is SGDLS and CDR2 is YYNGEE. DNA for the CDR3: TGTGCCAGCAGCGTAGTGGCTAGAGGTGACGAGCAGTACTTC. Amino acids: CASSVVARGDEQYF.

The V gene is TRBV28, the J gene TRBJ2-5; D is ambiguous. With 6 bases removed from V and 2 bases from J, the gap between germline ends came to 10 bases. The CDR3 spans 13 residues. Per the germline V gene, CDR1 is MDHEN and CDR2 is SYDVKM. The CDR3: CASRLRSQETQYF. DNA for the CDR3: TGTGCCAGCAGGTTAAGGTCACAAGAGACCCAGTACTTC. Full variable domain (rest looked up from reference TRBV28 and TRBJ2-5): DVKVTQSSRYLVKRTGEKVFLECVQDMDHENMFWYRQDPGLGLRLIYFSYDVKMKEKGDIPEGYSVSREKKERFSLILESASTNQTSMYLCASRLRSQETQYFGPGTRLLVL.